This T cell receptor beta chain was captured by sequencing in a study of shared clonotypes between healthy human individuals. Sequenced by immunoSEQ multiplex PCR; TCRdb stores in-frame clones only, minus some. This sample has approximately 95,000 clones, with 65% to 70% found just once. The germline V gene encodes CDR1 PRHDT and CDR2 FYEKMQ (reference sequence). V was clipped by 1 base and J by 6 bases, with 18 bases between them. This CDR3 spans 16 amino acids. The receptor was isolated from a man aged 25 to 40 in good health. The chain employs TRBV13 and TRBJ1-2; D call uncertain. The sequenced sample was memory CD8+ T cells sorted from blood. Subset indicated: CD45RO+ cells pooled with CCR7-negative TemRA cells. This CDR3 reads CASSLVRRGTADGYTF. The CDR3, as DNA: TGTGCCAGCAGCTTAGTAAGGAGAGGAACCGCGGATGGCTACACCTTC.